This TCR beta chain was sequenced for a study of a mutant IDH1 vaccine in newly diagnosed glioma. Study as a whole: With temozolomide cycles, or 4-6 weeks after radiotherapy alone, vaccination was started. Patients were pretreated with radiotherapy, temozolomide, or both, mostly both. Study conclusions and caveats: Pseudoprogression appeared independent of alterations in top peripheral clonotypes.

The CDR3 is 13 amino acids. The germline gives CDR1 SGDLS, CDR2 YYNGEE. Trimming removed 3 bases from V and 14 bases from J; junction bases left unmatched: 13. Points on this clone: Its target is unknown.

Data came from immunoSEQ multiplex PCR; TCRdb stores just in-frame clones and leaves some out. The table shows 50,000 to 75,000 clones, with around 84% occurring only once. Regarding time point: week 5, during vaccination. Doses comprised 300 ug of mutant IDH1 20-mer peptide each, plus topical imiquimod. Patients carried new grade 3 or 4 IDH1-mutant astrocytomas lacking nuclear ATRX. The rearrangement joins TRBV9 to TRBJ1-2; 7 bases align to TRBD1. This clonotype originated in a woman in her fifties or sixties with glioma. Material: PBMCs, obtained from a glioma patient whose treatment included an IDH1 peptide vaccine. CDR3 amino acids: CASSEGTARPLTF. CDR3 DNA: TGTGCCAGCAGCGAAGGGACAGCCAGGCCATTAACCTTC.